These T cell receptor beta chains were read from a single sample in a study of blood T cell repertoires in COVID-19. Generated by immunoSEQ multiplex PCR, the TCRdb table keeps only in-frame clones and is missing some. The sample holds tens of thousands of clones, over 80% seen once. Sequencing was done on a sample of peripheral blood. Every receptor here comes from a human donor in a cohort sampled during active COVID-19. The CDR3 runs from the conserved cysteine through the conserved F or W. The order of the fields is D gene, CDR3 length, J gene, V gene, clone size, CDR3 protein, CDR3 DNA. A D gene is named only where the DNA matches it firmly. Size is stated for part of the rows, as once, few or many counts, or as a class when the clone is expanded.

D gene: NA; CDR3 length: 13; J gene: TRBJ1-2; V gene: TRBV30; clone size: NA; CDR3 protein: CAWSGQGYGGYTF; CDR3 DNA: TGTGCCTGGAGTGGTCAAGGTTACGGGGGCTACACCTTC
D gene: NA; CDR3 length: 14; J gene: TRBJ1-1; V gene: TRBV5-4; clone size: few; CDR3 protein: CASSLVGANTEAFF; CDR3 DNA: TGTGCCAGCAGCTTGGTGGGGGCGAACACTGAAGCTTTCTTT
D gene: NA; CDR3 length: 13; J gene: TRBJ1-2; V gene: TRBV10-3; clone size: NA; CDR3 protein: CAISPDGMHGYTF; CDR3 DNA: TGTGCCATCAGCCCCGACGGGATGCATGGCTACACCTTC
D gene: NA; CDR3 length: 16; J gene: TRBJ1-1; V gene: TRBV30; clone size: NA; CDR3 protein: CAWSGRGGAMNTEAFF; CDR3 DNA: TGTGCCTGGAGTGGTCGGGGGGGGGCCATGAACACTGAAGCTTTCTTT
D gene: NA; CDR3 length: 14; J gene: TRBJ2-7; V gene: TRBV3-1/TRBV3-2; clone size: NA; CDR3 protein: CASSKDLQGYEQYF; CDR3 DNA: TGTGCCAGCAGCAAGGACTTACAGGGTTACGAGCAGTACTTC
D gene: TRBD1; CDR3 length: 19; J gene: TRBJ1-2; V gene: TRBV7-2; clone size: NA; CDR3 protein: CASSLNNVAGGNYFYGYTF; CDR3 DNA: TGTGCCAGCAGCTTAAATAACGTGGCAGGGGGTAACTACTTTTATGGCTACACCTTC
D gene: TRBD1; CDR3 length: 16; J gene: TRBJ2-2; V gene: TRBV6-6; clone size: NA; CDR3 protein: CASLNLDREWAGELFF; CDR3 DNA: TGTGCCAGCCTAAACCTGGACAGGGAATGGGCCGGGGAGCTGTTTTTT
D gene: NA; CDR3 length: 15; J gene: TRBJ1-2; V gene: TRBV7-8; clone size: NA; CDR3 protein: CASSLDRGSNYGYTF; CDR3 DNA: TGTGCCAGCAGCTTAGATCGGGGGTCAAACTATGGCTACACCTTC
D gene: NA; CDR3 length: 18; J gene: TRBJ2-3; V gene: TRBV1; clone size: NA; CDR3 protein: CTSSQGLTSRPGTDTQYF; CDR3 DNA: TGCACCAGCAGCCAGGGCCTAACTAGCAGGCCAGGCACAGATACGCAGTATTTT
D gene: TRBD2; CDR3 length: 16; J gene: TRBJ2-7; V gene: TRBV19; clone size: NA; CDR3 protein: CASSDPSGPTTYEQYF; CDR3 DNA: TGTGCCAGTAGTGATCCTAGCGGGCCAACCACCTACGAGCAGTACTTC
D gene: TRBD1; CDR3 length: 14; J gene: TRBJ2-1; V gene: TRBV6-2/TRBV6-3; clone size: NA; CDR3 protein: CASSYLGQGYEQFF; CDR3 DNA: TGTGCCAGCAGTTACCTTGGACAGGGATATGAGCAGTTCTTC
D gene: NA; CDR3 length: 14; J gene: TRBJ2-6; V gene: TRBV5-1; clone size: NA; CDR3 protein: CASSLGFGENVLTF; CDR3 DNA: TGCGCCAGCAGCTTGGGTTTCGGGGAGAACGTCCTGACTTTC
D gene: NA; CDR3 length: 12; J gene: TRBJ1-3; V gene: TRBV7-9; clone size: NA; CDR3 protein: CALGDLGNTIYF; CDR3 DNA: TGTGCCCTCGGGGACTTAGGAAACACCATATATTTT
D gene: NA; CDR3 length: 14; J gene: TRBJ2-5; V gene: TRBV5-6; clone size: NA; CDR3 protein: CASSLYRVQETQYF; CDR3 DNA: TGTGCCAGCAGCCTATACAGGGTACAAGAGACCCAGTACTTC
D gene: NA; CDR3 length: 14; J gene: TRBJ1-1; V gene: TRBV28; clone size: NA; CDR3 protein: CASSLVQRGTEAFF; CDR3 DNA: TGTGCCAGCAGTTTAGTCCAAAGGGGAACTGAAGCTTTCTTT
D gene: TRBD2; CDR3 length: 18; J gene: TRBJ2-5; V gene: TRBV18; clone size: NA; CDR3 protein: CASSPLASGGTSQETQYF; CDR3 DNA: TGTGCCAGCTCACCATTGGCTAGCGGGGGGACTTCCCAAGAGACCCAGTACTTC
D gene: TRBD1; CDR3 length: 15; J gene: TRBJ1-5; V gene: TRBV18; clone size: NA; CDR3 protein: CASSQQGNSNQPQHF; CDR3 DNA: TGTGCCAGCTCACAACAGGGGAATAGCAATCAGCCCCAGCATTTT
D gene: NA; CDR3 length: 17; J gene: TRBJ1-2; V gene: TRBV7-3; clone size: NA; CDR3 protein: CASSSTPRREANYGYTF; CDR3 DNA: TGTGCCAGCAGCTCTACCCCACGGAGGGAGGCGAACTATGGCTACACCTTC
D gene: TRBD1; CDR3 length: 17; J gene: TRBJ2-7; V gene: TRBV24-1; clone size: NA; CDR3 protein: CATSDLDGPGGKDEQYF; CDR3 DNA: TGTGCCACCAGTGACCTAGATGGTCCAGGGGGTAAGGACGAGCAGTACTTC
D gene: NA; CDR3 length: 12; J gene: TRBJ1-1; V gene: TRBV28; clone size: NA; CDR3 protein: CASSPRWTEAFF; CDR3 DNA: TGTGCCTCCTCGCCGAGGTGGACTGAAGCTTTCTTT
D gene: TRBD2; CDR3 length: 13; J gene: TRBJ2-3; V gene: TRBV7-9; clone size: NA; CDR3 protein: CASSFSGGDTQYF; CDR3 DNA: TGTGCCAGCAGCTTTAGCGGGGGAGATACGCAGTATTTT
D gene: NA; CDR3 length: 10; J gene: TRBJ2-1; V gene: TRBV3-1/TRBV3-2; clone size: few; CDR3 protein: CASSRDKFFF; CDR3 DNA: TGTGCCAGCAGCCGGGACAAATTTTTCTTC
D gene: TRBD2; CDR3 length: 19; J gene: TRBJ2-5; V gene: TRBV13; clone size: once; CDR3 protein: CASSLLEWGLAGKQETQYF; CDR3 DNA: TGTGCCAGCAGCTTATTGGAGTGGGGACTAGCGGGGAAACAAGAGACCCAGTACTTC
D gene: TRBD2; CDR3 length: 15; J gene: TRBJ2-7; V gene: TRBV3-1/TRBV3-2; clone size: NA; CDR3 protein: CASSQGLAGGYEQYF; CDR3 DNA: TGTGCCAGCAGCCAAGGACTAGCGGGGGGGTACGAGCAGTACTTC
D gene: NA; CDR3 length: 15; J gene: TRBJ1-5; V gene: TRBV5-1; clone size: NA; CDR3 protein: CASSLAGVQGQPQHF; CDR3 DNA: TGCGCCAGCAGCCTGGCGGGGGTGCAGGGTCAGCCCCAGCATTTT
D gene: TRBD1; CDR3 length: 17; J gene: TRBJ1-1; V gene: TRBV7-6; clone size: NA; CDR3 protein: CASSLVVGRGRATEAFF; CDR3 DNA: TGTGCCAGCAGCTTAGTTGTCGGCAGGGGGCGAGCAACTGAAGCTTTCTTT
D gene: NA; CDR3 length: 15; J gene: TRBJ1-2; V gene: TRBV9; clone size: NA; CDR3 protein: CASSVANRADYGYTF; CDR3 DNA: TGTGCCAGCAGCGTAGCTAACAGGGCGGACTATGGCTACACCTTC
D gene: NA; CDR3 length: 13; J gene: TRBJ1-2; V gene: TRBV5-1; clone size: few; CDR3 protein: CASSLEGRGGYTF; CDR3 DNA: TGCGCCAGCAGCTTGGAAGGCAGGGGCGGCTACACCTTC
D gene: NA; CDR3 length: 11; J gene: TRBJ2-7; V gene: TRBV6-5; clone size: NA; CDR3 protein: CASSFPGEQYF; CDR3 DNA: TGTGCCAGCAGTTTTCCGGGCGAGCAGTACTTC
D gene: TRBD2; CDR3 length: 14; J gene: TRBJ2-1; V gene: TRBV27; clone size: NA; CDR3 protein: CASSLAGDYNEQFF; CDR3 DNA: TGTGCCAGCAGTTTAGCGGGGGATTACAATGAGCAGTTCTTC
D gene: TRBD2; CDR3 length: 16; J gene: TRBJ2-5; V gene: TRBV7-6; clone size: NA; CDR3 protein: CASSRRTSGRQETQYF; CDR3 DNA: TGTGCCAGCAGCCGAAGGACTAGCGGGAGACAAGAGACCCAGTACTTC
D gene: NA; CDR3 length: 15; J gene: TRBJ1-1; V gene: TRBV19; clone size: NA; CDR3 protein: CASSIAPAREGRAFF; CDR3 DNA: TGTGCCAGTAGTATAGCCCCCGCCAGGGAGGGAAGAGCTTTCTTT
D gene: NA; CDR3 length: 15; J gene: TRBJ1-4; V gene: TRBV21-1; clone size: NA; CDR3 protein: CASSNRNRKNEKLFF; CDR3 DNA: TGTGCCAGCAGCAACAGGAACAGAAAAAATGAAAAACTGTTTTTT
D gene: TRBD1; CDR3 length: 12; J gene: TRBJ1-2; V gene: TRBV12-3/TRBV12-4; clone size: few; CDR3 protein: CASSATGYGYTF; CDR3 DNA: TGTGCCAGCAGTGCGACAGGGTATGGCTACACCTTC
D gene: NA; CDR3 length: 16; J gene: TRBJ2-1; V gene: TRBV6-1; clone size: NA; CDR3 protein: CASNEIPGSSYNEQFF; CDR3 DNA: TGTGCCAGCAATGAAATCCCAGGGTCATCCTACAATGAGCAGTTCTTC
D gene: NA; CDR3 length: 14; J gene: TRBJ1-2; V gene: TRBV4-2; clone size: NA; CDR3 protein: CASSHPKGGNGYTF; CDR3 DNA: TGTGCCAGCAGCCACCCCAAGGGGGGGAATGGCTACACCTTC
D gene: TRBD1; CDR3 length: 14; J gene: TRBJ2-7; V gene: TRBV5-6; clone size: once; CDR3 protein: CASSADRVSYEQYF; CDR3 DNA: TGTGCCAGCAGCGCAGACAGGGTGTCCTACGAGCAGTACTTC
D gene: TRBD2; CDR3 length: 15; J gene: TRBJ2-1; V gene: TRBV7-8; clone size: once; CDR3 protein: CASSLEAGGYNEQFF; CDR3 DNA: TGTGCCAGCAGCTTAGAAGCGGGGGGTTACAATGAGCAGTTCTTC
D gene: NA; CDR3 length: 14; J gene: TRBJ1-1; V gene: TRBV4-3; clone size: NA; CDR3 protein: CASSQSHTGTEAFF; CDR3 DNA: TGCGCCAGCAGCCAGAGCCATACCGGGACTGAAGCTTTCTTT
D gene: NA; CDR3 length: 14; J gene: TRBJ1-1; V gene: TRBV18; clone size: NA; CDR3 protein: CASSPSDRNTEAFF; CDR3 DNA: TGTGCCAGCTCACCAAGTGACAGGAACACTGAAGCTTTCTTT
D gene: TRBD1; CDR3 length: 13; J gene: TRBJ2-7; V gene: TRBV10-3; clone size: NA; CDR3 protein: CAISLDRGNEQYF; CDR3 DNA: TGTGCCATCAGCCTCGACAGGGGTAACGAGCAGTACTTC
D gene: NA; CDR3 length: 10; J gene: TRBJ1-3; V gene: TRBV6-5; clone size: NA; CDR3 protein: CASRQETIYF; CDR3 DNA: TGTGCCAGCAGACAGGAGACCATATATTTT
D gene: NA; CDR3 length: 13; J gene: TRBJ1-1; V gene: TRBV20-1; clone size: NA; CDR3 protein: CSASHGSRTEAFF; CDR3 DNA: TGCAGTGCTAGTCACGGGTCGCGTACTGAAGCTTTCTTT
D gene: NA; CDR3 length: 17; J gene: TRBJ2-1; V gene: TRBV24-1; clone size: NA; CDR3 protein: CATSDLSRSTIYNEQFF; CDR3 DNA: TGTGCCACCAGTGATCTCTCGCGATCCACCATCTACAATGAGCAGTTCTTC
D gene: NA; CDR3 length: 13; J gene: TRBJ2-1; V gene: TRBV9; clone size: NA; CDR3 protein: CASTSDRFEKQFF; CDR3 DNA: TGTGCCAGCACCTCCGACAGATTCGAGAAGCAGTTCTTC
D gene: NA; CDR3 length: 13; J gene: TRBJ1-5; V gene: TRBV12-5; clone size: NA; CDR3 protein: CASGLDSYQPQHF; CDR3 DNA: TGTGCTAGTGGTTTGGACAGTTATCAGCCCCAGCATTTT
D gene: NA; CDR3 length: 15; J gene: TRBJ1-5; V gene: TRBV27; clone size: NA; CDR3 protein: CASSFAGDWNQPQHF; CDR3 DNA: TGTGCCAGCTCCTTCGCAGGGGATTGGAATCAGCCCCAGCATTTT
D gene: NA; CDR3 length: 15; J gene: TRBJ1-4; V gene: TRBV6-6; clone size: NA; CDR3 protein: CASSYSTRVDEKLFF; CDR3 DNA: TGTGCCAGCAGTTACTCGACCAGGGTAGACGAAAAACTGTTTTTT
D gene: NA; CDR3 length: 18; J gene: TRBJ1-1; V gene: TRBV27; clone size: NA; CDR3 protein: CASSLSRLSSRGNTEAFF; CDR3 DNA: TGTGCCAGCAGTTTATCAAGACTTTCCTCCAGGGGGAACACTGAAGCTTTCTTT
D gene: NA; CDR3 length: 16; J gene: TRBJ2-3; V gene: TRBV5-1; clone size: once; CDR3 protein: CASSLVGREGTDTQYF; CDR3 DNA: TGCGCCAGCAGCTTGGTAGGCAGGGAAGGAACAGATACGCAGTATTTT
D gene: TRBD1; CDR3 length: 17; J gene: TRBJ2-3; V gene: TRBV7-8; clone size: NA; CDR3 protein: CASSLARTGRSTDTQYF; CDR3 DNA: TGTGCCAGCAGCTTAGCGAGGACAGGGAGGTCCACAGATACGCAGTATTTT
D gene: NA; CDR3 length: 13; J gene: TRBJ1-5; V gene: TRBV5-1; clone size: NA; CDR3 protein: CASSLAGNQPQHF; CDR3 DNA: TGCGCCAGCAGCTTGGCGGGGAATCAGCCCCAGCATTTT